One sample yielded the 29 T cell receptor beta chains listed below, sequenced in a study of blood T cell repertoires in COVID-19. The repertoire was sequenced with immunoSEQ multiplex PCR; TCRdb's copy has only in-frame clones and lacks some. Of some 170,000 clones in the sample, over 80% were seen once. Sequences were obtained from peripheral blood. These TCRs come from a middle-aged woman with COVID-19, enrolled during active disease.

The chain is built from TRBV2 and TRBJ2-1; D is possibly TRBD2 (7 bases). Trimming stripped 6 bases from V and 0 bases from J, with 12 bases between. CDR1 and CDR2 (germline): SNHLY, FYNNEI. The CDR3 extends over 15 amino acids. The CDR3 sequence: CASRRGGPSYNEQFF. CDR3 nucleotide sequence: TGTGCCAGCAGAAGGGGGGGCCCCTCCTACAATGAGCAGTTCTTC.

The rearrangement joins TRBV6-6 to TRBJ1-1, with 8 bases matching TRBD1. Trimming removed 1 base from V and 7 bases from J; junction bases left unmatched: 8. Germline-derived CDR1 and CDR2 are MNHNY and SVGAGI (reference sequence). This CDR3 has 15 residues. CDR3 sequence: CASSYWPDREGEAFF. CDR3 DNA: TGTGCCAGCAGTTACTGGCCGGACAGGGAGGGTGAAGCTTTCTTT.

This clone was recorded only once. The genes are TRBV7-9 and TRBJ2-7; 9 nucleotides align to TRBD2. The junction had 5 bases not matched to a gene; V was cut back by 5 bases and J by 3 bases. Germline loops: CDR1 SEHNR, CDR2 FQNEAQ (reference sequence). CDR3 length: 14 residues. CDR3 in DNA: TGTGCCAGCAGCCCTAGCGGGACCAACTACGAGCAGTACTTC. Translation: CASSPSGTNYEQYF.

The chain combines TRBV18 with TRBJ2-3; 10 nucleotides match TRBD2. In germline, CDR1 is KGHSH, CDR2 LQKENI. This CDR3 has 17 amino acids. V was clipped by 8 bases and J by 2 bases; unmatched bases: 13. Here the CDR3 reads CASGLAALSGSTDTQYF. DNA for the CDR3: TGTGCCAGCGGACTAGCGGCCCTCTCAGGCTCCACAGATACGCAGTATTTT.

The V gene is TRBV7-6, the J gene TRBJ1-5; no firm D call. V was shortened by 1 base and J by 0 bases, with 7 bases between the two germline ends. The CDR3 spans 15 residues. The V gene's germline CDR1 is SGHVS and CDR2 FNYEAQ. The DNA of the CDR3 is TGTGCCAGCAGCTTAGAGGGAGCTAGCAATCAGCCCCAGCATTTT. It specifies CASSLEGASNQPQHF.

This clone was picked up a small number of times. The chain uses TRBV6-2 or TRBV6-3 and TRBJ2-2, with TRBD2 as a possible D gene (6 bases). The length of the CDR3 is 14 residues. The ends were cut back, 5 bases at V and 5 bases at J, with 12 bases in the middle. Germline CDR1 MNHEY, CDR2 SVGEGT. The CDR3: CASSRTTSTGELFF. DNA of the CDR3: TGTGCCAGCAGTCGGACTACAAGTACCGGGGAGCTGTTTTTT.

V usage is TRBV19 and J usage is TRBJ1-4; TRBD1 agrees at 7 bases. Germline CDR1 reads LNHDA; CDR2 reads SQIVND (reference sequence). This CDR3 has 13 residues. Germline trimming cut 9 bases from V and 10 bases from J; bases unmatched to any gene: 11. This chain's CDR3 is CASATGRVGKLFF. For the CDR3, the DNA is TGTGCCAGCGCGACAGGGCGAGTGGGAAAACTGTTTTTT.

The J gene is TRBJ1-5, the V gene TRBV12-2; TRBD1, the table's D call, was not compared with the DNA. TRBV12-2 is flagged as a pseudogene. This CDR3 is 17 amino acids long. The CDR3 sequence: CASRFRDREWSNQPQHF. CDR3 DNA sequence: TGTGCAAGTCGCTTCCGGGACAGGGAGTGGAGCAATCAGCCCCAGCATTTT.

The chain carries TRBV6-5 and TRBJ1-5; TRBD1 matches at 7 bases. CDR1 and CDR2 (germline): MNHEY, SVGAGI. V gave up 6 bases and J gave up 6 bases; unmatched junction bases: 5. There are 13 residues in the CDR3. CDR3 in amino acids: CASRQGNGQPQHF. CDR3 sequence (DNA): TGTGCCAGCAGACAGGGGAACGGTCAGCCCCAGCATTTT.

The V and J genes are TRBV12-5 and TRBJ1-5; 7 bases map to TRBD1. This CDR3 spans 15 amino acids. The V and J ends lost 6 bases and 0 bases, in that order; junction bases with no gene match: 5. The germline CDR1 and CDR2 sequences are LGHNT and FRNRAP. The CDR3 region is CASGRDSNSNQPQHF. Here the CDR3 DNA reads TGTGCTAGTGGCCGGGACAGTAATAGCAATCAGCCCCAGCATTTT. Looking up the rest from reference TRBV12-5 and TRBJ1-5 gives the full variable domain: DARVTQTPRHKVTEMGQEVTMRCQPILGHNTVFWYRQTMMQGLELLAYFRNRAPLDDSGMPKDRFSAEMPDATLATLKIQPSEPRDSAVYFCASGRDSNSNQPQHFGDGTRLSIL.

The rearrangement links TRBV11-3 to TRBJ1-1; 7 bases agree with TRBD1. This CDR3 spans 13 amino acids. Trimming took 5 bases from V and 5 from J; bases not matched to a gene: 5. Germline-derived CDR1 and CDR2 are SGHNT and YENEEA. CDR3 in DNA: TGTGCCAGCAGCCCCCTCAGGGGGACTGAAGCTTTCTTT. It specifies CASSPLRGTEAFF.

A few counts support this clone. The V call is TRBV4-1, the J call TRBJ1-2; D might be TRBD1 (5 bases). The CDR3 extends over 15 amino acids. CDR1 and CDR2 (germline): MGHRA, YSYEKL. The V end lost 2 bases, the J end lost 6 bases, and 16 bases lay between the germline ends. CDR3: CASSQRERGLDGYTF. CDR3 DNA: TGCGCCAGCAGCCAACGGGAGAGGGGTTTGGATGGCTACACCTTC.

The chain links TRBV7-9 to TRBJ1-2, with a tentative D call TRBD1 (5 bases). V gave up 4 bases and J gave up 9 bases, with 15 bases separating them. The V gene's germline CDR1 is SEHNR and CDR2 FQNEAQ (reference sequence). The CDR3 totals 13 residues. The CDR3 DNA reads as TGTGCCAGCAGCTCCCCAGGGACTTCAAGCTACACCTTC. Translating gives CASSSPGTSSYTF.

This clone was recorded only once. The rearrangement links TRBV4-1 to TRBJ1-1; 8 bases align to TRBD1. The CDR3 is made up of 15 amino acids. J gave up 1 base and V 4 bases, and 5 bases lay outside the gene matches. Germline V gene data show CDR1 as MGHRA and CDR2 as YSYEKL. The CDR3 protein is CASSRLQGENTEAFF. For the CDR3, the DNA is TGCGCCAGCAGCCGTCTACAGGGGGAGAACACTGAAGCTTTCTTT.

The CDR3 spells CASSYPGGTNEKLFF. The CDR3 DNA reads TGTGCCAGCAGTTACCCCGGAGGCACAAATGAAAAACTGTTTTTT. The V gene is TRBV6-2 or TRBV6-3, the J gene TRBJ1-4; no clear D gene. V lost 2 bases and J 5 bases, leaving 12 bases between the germline ends. CDR3 length: 15 residues. The germline V gene encodes CDR1 MNHEY and CDR2 SVGEGT.

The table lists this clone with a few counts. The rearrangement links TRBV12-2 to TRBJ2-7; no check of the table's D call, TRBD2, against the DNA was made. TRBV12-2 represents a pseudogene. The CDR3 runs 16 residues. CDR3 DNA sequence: TGTGCAAGTCGCCCGTGGACTAGCGGGATCCCCTACGAGCAGTACTTC. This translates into CASRPWTSGIPYEQYF.

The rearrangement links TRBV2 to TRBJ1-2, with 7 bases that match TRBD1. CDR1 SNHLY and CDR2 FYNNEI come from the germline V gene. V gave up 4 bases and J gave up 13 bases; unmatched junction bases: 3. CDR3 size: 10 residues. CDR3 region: CASSGQGVTF. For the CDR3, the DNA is TGTGCCAGCAGTGGACAGGGTGTCACCTTC.

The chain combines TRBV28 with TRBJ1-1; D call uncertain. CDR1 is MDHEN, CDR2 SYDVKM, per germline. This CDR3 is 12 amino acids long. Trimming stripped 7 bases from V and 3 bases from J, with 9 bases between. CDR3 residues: CASTFRDTEAFF. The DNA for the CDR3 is TGTGCCAGCACGTTTCGGGACACTGAAGCTTTCTTT.

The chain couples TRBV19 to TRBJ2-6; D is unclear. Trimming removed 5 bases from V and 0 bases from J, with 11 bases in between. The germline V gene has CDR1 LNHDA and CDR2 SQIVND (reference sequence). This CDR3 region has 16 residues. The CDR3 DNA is TGTGCCAGTAGTCCCCGACTGCCCTCTGGGGCCAACGTCCTGACTTTC. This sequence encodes CASSPRLPSGANVLTF.

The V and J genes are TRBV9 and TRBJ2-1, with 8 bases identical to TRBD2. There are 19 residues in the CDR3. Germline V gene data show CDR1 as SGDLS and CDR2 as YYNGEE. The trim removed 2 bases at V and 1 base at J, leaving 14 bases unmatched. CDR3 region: CASSVSGGPRSRSYNEQFF. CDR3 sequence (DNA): TGTGCCAGCAGCGTCAGCGGGGGCCCCCGTTCCCGTTCCTACAATGAGCAGTTCTTC.

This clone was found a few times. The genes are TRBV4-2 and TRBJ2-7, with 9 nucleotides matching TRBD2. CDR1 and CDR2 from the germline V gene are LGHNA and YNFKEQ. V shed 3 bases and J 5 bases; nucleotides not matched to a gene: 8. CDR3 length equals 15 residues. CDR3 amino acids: CASSQHLSGRDEQYF. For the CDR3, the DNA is TGTGCCAGCAGCCAGCACCTTAGCGGGAGAGACGAGCAGTACTTC.

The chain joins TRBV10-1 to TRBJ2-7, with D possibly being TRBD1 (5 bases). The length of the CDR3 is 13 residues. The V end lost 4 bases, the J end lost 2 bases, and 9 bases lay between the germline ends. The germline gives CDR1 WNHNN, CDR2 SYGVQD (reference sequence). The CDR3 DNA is TGCGCCAGCAGTGCCGACAGCGCCTACGAGCAGTACTTC. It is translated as CASSADSAYEQYF.

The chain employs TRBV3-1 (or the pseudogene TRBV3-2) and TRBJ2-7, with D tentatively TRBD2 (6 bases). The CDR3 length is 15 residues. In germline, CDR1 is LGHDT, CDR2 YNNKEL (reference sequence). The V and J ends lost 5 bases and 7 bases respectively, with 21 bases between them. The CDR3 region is CASSTLGTSAGEQYF. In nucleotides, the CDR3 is TGTGCCAGCAGCACCCTCGGGACCTCCGCGGGAGAGCAGTACTTC.

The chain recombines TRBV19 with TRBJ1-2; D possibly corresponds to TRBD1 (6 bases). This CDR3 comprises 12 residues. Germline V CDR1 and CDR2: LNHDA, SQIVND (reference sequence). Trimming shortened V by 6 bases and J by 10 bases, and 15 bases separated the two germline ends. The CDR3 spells CASSLNRVIYTF. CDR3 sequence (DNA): TGTGCCAGTAGCCTTAACAGGGTAATCTACACCTTC.

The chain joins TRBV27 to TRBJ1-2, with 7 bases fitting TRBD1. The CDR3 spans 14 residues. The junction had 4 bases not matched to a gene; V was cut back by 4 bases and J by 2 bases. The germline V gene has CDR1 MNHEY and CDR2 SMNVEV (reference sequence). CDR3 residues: CASSYTGANYGYTF. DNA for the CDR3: TGTGCCAGCAGTTATACAGGGGCAAACTATGGCTACACCTTC.

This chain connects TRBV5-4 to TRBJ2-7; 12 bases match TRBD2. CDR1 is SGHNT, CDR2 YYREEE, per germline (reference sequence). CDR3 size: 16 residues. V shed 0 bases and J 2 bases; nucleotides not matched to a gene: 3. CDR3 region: CASSLARTSGTYEQYF. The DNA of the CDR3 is TGTGCCAGCAGCTTGGCCCGGACTAGCGGGACCTACGAGCAGTACTTC.

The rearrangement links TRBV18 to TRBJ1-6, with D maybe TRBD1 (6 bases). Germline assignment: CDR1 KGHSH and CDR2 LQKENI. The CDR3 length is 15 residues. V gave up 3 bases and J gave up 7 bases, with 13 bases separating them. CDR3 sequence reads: CASSPSTGPNSPLHF. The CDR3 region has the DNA TGTGCCAGCTCACCCTCTACAGGGCCCAATTCACCCCTCCACTTT.

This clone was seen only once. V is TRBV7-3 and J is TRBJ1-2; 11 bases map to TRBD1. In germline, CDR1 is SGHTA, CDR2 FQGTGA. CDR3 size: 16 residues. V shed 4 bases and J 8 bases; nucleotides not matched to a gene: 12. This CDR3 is CASSSLGTGGPKGYTF. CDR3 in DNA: TGTGCCAGCAGCTCACTTGGGACAGGGGGTCCTAAAGGCTACACCTTC.

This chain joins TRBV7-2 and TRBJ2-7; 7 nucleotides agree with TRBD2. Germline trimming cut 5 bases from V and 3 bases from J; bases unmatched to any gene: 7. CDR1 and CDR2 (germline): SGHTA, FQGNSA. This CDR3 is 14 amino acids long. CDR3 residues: CASSHQRGLYEQYF. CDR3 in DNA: TGTGCCAGCAGCCATCAGCGGGGCCTCTACGAGCAGTACTTC. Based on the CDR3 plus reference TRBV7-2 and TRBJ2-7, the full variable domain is GAGVSQSPSNKVTEKGKDVELRCDPISGHTALYWYRQSLGQGLEFLIYFQGNSAPDKSGLPSDRFSAERTGGSVSTLTIQRTQQEDSAVYLCASSHQRGLYEQYFGPGTRLTVT.